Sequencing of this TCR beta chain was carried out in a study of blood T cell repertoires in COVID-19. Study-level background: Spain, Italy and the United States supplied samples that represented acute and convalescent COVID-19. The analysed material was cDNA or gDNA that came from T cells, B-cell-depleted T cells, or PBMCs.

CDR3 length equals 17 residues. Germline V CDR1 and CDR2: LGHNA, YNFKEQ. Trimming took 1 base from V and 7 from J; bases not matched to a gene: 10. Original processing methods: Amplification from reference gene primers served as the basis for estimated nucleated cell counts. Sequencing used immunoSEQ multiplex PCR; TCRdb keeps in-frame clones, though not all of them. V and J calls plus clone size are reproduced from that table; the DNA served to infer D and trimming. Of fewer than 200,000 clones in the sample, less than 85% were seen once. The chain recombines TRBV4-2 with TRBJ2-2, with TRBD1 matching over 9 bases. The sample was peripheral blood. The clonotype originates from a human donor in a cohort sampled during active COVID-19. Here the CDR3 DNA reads TGTGCCAGCAGCCAAGTTATAGGGACAGGGAGGATCGGGGAGCTGTTTTTT. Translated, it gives CASSQVIGTGRIGELFF.